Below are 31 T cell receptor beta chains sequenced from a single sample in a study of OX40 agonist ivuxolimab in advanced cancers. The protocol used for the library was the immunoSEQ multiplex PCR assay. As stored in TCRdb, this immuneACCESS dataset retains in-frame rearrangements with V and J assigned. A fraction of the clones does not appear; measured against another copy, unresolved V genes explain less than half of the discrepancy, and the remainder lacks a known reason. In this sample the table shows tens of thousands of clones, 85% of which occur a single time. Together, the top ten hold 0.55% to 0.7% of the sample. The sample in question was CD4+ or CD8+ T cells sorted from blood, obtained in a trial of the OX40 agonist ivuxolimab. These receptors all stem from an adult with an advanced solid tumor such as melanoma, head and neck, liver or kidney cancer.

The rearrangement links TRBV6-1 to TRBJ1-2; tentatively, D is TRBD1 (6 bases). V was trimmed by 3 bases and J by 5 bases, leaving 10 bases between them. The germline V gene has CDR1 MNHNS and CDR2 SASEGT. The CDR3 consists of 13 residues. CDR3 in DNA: TGTGCCAGCAGTGAGGCGGACAGATATGGCTACACCTTC. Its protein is CASSEADRYGYTF.

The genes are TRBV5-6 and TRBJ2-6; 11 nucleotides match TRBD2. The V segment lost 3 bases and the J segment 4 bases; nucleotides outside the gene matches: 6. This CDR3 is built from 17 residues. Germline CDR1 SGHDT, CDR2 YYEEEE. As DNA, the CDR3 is TGTGCCAGCAGCTCACTAGCGGGGGCCCGGGGGGCCAACGTCCTGACTTTC. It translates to CASSSLAGARGANVLTF.

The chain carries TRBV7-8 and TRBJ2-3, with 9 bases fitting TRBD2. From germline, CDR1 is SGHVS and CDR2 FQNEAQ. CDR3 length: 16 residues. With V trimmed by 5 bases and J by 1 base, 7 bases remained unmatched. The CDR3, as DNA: TGTGCCAGCAGCAAAGGGGCTAGCGGGGGCACAGATACGCAGTATTTT. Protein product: CASSKGASGGTDTQYF.

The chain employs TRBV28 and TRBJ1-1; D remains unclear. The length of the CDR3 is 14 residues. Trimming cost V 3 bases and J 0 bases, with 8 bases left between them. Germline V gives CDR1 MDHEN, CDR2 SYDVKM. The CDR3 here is CASSFAQLNTEAFF. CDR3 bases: TGTGCCAGCAGTTTCGCACAGCTGAACACTGAAGCTTTCTTT.

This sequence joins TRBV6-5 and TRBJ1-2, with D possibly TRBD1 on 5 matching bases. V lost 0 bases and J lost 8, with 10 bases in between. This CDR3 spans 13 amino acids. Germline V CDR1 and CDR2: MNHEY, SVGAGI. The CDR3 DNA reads TGTGCCAGCAGTTACTCGGGGGTAGGGGGCTACACCTTC. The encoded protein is CASSYSGVGGYTF.

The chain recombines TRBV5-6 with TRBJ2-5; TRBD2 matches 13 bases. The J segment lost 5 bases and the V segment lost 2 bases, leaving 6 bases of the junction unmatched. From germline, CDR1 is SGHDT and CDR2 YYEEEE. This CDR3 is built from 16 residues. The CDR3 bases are TGTGCCAGCAGCTTCACTAGCGGGGGGGCGGTGGAGACCCAGTACTTC. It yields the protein CASSFTSGGAVETQYF.

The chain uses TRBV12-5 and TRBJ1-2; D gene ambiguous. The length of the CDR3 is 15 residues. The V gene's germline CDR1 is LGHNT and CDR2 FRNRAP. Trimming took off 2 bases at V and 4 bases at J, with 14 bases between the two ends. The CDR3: CASGLFRVPFYGYTF. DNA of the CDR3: TGTGCTAGTGGTTTGTTCCGGGTTCCTTTCTATGGCTACACCTTC. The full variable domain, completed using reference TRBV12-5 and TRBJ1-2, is DARVTQTPRHKVTEMGQEVTMRCQPILGHNTVFWYRQTMMQGLELLAYFRNRAPLDDSGMPKDRFSAEMPDATLATLKIQPSEPRDSAVYFCASGLFRVPFYGYTFGSGTRLTVV.

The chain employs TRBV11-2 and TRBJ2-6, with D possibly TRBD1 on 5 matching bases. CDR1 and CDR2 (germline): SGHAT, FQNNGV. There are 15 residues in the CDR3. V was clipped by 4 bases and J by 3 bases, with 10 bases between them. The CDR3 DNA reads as TGTGCCAGCAGCTCGCAGGGTATTGGGGCCAACGTCCTGACTTTC. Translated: CASSSQGIGANVLTF.

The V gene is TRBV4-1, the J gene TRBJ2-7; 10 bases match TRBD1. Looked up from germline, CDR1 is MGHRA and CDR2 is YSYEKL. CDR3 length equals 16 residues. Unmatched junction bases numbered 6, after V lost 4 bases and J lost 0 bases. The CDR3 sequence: CASSPAGTGVSYEQYF. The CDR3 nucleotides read TGCGCCAGCAGCCCAGCCGGGACAGGGGTCTCCTACGAGCAGTACTTC.

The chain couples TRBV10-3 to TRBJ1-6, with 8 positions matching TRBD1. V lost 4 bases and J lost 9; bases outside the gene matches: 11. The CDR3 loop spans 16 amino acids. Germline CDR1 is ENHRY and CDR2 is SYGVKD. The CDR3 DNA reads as TGTGCCATCAGTGGGGGGGGACAGGAAGGTGGTTCACCCCTCCACTTT. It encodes CAISGGGQEGGSPLHF.

Here the CDR3 DNA reads TGCAGTGCTGGCCAGTACAATGAGCAGTTCTTC. It is translated as CSAGQYNEQFF. The gene calls are TRBV20-1 and TRBJ2-1, with D hard to call. Germline loops: CDR1 DFQATT, CDR2 SNEGSKA (reference sequence). This CDR3 contains 11 residues. V was trimmed by 5 bases and J by 4 bases, leaving 6 bases between them.

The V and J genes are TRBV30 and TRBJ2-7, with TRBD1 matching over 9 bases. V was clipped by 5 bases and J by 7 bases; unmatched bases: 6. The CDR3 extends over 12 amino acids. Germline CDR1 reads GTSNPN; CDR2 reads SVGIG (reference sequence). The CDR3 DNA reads TGTGCCTGGGCGGGACAGGGAGTGGAGCAGTACTTC. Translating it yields CAWAGQGVEQYF.

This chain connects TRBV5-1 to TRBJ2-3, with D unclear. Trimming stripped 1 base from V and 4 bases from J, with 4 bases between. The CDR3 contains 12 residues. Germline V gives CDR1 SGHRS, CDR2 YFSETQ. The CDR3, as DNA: TGCGCCAGCAGCTTGAGGGCAGATACGCAGTATTTT. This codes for CASSLRADTQYF.

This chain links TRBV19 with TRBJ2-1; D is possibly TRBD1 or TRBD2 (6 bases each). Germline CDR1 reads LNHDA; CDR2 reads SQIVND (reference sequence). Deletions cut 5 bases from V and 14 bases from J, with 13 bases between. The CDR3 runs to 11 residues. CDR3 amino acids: CASSGGPVEFF. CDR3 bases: TGTGCCAGTAGTGGGGGGCCCGTTGAGTTCTTC. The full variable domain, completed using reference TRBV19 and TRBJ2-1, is DGGITQSPKYLFRKEGQNVTLSCEQNLNHDAMYWYRQDPGQGLRLIYYSQIVNDFQKGDIAEGYSVSREKKESFPLTVTSAQKNPTAFYLCASSGGPVEFFGPGTRLTVL.

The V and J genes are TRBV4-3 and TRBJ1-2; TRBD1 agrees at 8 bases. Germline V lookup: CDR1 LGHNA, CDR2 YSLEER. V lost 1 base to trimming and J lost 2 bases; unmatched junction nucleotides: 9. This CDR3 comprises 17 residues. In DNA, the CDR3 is TGCGCCAGCAGCCAAGCAGTAAGGGACAGGTGGAACTATGGCTACACCTTC. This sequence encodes CASSQAVRDRWNYGYTF.

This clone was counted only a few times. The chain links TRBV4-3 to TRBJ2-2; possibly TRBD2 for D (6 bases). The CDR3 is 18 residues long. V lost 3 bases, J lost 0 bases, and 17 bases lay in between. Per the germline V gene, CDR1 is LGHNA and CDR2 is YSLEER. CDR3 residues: CASSQEGPGRTNTGELFF. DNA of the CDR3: TGCGCCAGCAGCCAGGAGGGTCCTGGCCGAACGAACACCGGGGAGCTGTTTTTT.

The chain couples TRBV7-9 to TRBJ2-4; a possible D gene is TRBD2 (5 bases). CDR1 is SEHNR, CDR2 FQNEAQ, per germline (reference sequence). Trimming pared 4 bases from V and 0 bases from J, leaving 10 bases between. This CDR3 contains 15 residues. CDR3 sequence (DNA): TGTGCCAGCAGCTCCGGGAATCTAGCCAAAAACATTCAGTACTTC. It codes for CASSSGNLAKNIQYF.

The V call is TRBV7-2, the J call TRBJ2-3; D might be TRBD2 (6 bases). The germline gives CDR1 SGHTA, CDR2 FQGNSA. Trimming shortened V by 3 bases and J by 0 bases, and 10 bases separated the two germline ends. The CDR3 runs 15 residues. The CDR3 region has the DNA TGTGCCAGCAGCTTCCGGAGCGGGAGCACAGATACGCAGTATTTT. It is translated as CASSFRSGSTDTQYF.

CDR3 sequence reads: CAWSSSWAGELFF. DNA for the CDR3: TGTGCCTGGAGTTCATCTTGGGCCGGGGAGCTGTTTTTT. The J gene is TRBJ2-2, the V gene TRBV30; no clear D gene. Germline lookup yields CDR1 GTSNPN and CDR2 SVGIG (reference sequence). This CDR3 region has 13 residues. Trimming removed 2 bases at V and 6 bases at J, with 10 bases between.

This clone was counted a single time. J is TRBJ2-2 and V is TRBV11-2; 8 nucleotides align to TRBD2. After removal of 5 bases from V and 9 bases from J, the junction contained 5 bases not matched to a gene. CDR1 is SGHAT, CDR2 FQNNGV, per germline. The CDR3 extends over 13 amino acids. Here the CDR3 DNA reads TGTGCCAGCAGCCGGGGGGGTTCGCGGGAGCTGTTTTTT. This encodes CASSRGGSRELFF. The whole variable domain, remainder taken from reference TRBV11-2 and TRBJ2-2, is EAGVAQSPRYKIIEKRQSVAFWCNPISGHATLYWYQQILGQGPKLLIQFQNNGVVDDSQLPKDRFSAERLKGVDSTLKIQPAKLEDSAVYLCASSRGGSRELFFGEGSRLTVL.

This CDR3 reads CASSEGSGGFHEQFF. Here the CDR3 DNA reads TGTGCCAGCAGTGAAGGATCAGGGGGCTTCCATGAGCAGTTCTTC. The V and J genes are TRBV6-1 and TRBJ2-1; 8 nucleotides match TRBD1. Germline assignment: CDR1 MNHNS and CDR2 SASEGT. The junction had 7 bases not matched to a gene; V was cut back by 1 base and J by 8 bases. The CDR3 consists of 15 residues.

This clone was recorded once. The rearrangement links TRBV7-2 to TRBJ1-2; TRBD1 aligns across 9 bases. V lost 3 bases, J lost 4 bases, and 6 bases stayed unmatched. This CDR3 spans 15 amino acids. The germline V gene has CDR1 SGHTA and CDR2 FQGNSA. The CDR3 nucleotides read TGTGCCAGCAGCTTCGTACAGGGGGCGCGCTATGGCTACACCTTC. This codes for CASSFVQGARYGYTF.

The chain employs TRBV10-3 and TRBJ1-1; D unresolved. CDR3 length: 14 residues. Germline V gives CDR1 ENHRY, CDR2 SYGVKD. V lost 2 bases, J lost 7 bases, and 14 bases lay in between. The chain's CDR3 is CAISETPSRGEAFF. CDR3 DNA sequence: TGTGCCATCAGTGAGACACCGTCCCGAGGTGAAGCTTTCTTT.

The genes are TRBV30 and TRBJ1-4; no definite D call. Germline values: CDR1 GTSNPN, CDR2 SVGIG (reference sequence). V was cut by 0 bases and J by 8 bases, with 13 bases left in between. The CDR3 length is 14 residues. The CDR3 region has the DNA TGTGCCTGGAGTGTGTCCAGCAAGGGAGAAAAACTGTTTTTT. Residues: CAWSVSSKGEKLFF.

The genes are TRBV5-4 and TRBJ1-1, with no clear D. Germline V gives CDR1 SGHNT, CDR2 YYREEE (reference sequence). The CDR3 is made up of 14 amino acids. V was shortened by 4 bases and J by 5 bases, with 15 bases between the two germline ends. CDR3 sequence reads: CASSPGRTRTEAFF. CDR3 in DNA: TGTGCCAGCAGCCCCGGGCGGACGAGGACTGAAGCTTTCTTT.

The CDR3 DNA reads TGTGCCAGCAGGGGACAGGGGGACACTGAAGCTTTCTTT. The encoded protein is CASRGQGDTEAFF. This sequence joins TRBV7-3 and TRBJ1-1, with 11 bases aligning to TRBD1. Trimming at V came to 6 bases and at J to 3 bases, leaving 0 bases not matched to a gene. In germline, CDR1 is SGHTA, CDR2 FQGTGA. This CDR3 is 13 amino acids long. The variable domain in full, with the rest retrieved from reference TRBV7-3 and TRBJ1-1, is GAGVSQTPSNKVTEKGKYVELRCDPISGHTALYWYRQSLGQGPEFLIYFQGTGAADDSGLPNDRFFAVRPEGSVSTLKIQRTERGDSAVYLCASRGQGDTEAFFGQGTRLTVV.

The CDR3 bases are TGTGCCAGCAGCTTAGCGGGGGGAGGGACTGGTGGCTACACCTTC. Residues: CASSLAGGGTGGYTF. This chain uses TRBV7-2 with TRBJ1-2; D is perhaps TRBD1 (5 bases). V shed 0 bases and J shed 7 bases, with 15 bases lying between them. Germline values: CDR1 SGHTA, CDR2 FQGNSA. This CDR3 has 15 amino acids.

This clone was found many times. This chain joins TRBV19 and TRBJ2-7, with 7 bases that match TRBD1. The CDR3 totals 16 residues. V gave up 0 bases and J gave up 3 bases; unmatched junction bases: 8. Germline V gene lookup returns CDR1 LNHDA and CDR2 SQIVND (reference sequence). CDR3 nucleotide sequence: TGTGCCAGTAGTATAGATCCGGGACAGAGGTTCTACGAGCAGTACTTC. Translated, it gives CASSIDPGQRFYEQYF.

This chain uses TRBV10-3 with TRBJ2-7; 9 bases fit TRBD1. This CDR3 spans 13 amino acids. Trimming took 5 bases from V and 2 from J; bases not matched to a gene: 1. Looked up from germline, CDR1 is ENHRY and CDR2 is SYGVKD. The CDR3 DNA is TGTGCCATCAGTCGACAGGGGGCCTACGAGCAGTACTTC. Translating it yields CAISRQGAYEQYF.

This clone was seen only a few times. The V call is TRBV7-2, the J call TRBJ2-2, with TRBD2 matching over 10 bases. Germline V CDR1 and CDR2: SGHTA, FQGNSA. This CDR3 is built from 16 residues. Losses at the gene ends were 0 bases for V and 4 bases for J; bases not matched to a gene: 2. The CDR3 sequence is CASSLALAGATGELFF. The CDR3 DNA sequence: TGTGCCAGCAGCTTAGCGCTAGCGGGGGCCACCGGGGAGCTGTTTTTT.

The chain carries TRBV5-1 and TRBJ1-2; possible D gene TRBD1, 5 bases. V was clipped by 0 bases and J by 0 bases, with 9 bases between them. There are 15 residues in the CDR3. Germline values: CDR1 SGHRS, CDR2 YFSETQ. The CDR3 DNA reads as TGCGCCAGCAGCTTGGGGGACGGAGCTAACTATGGCTACACCTTC. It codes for CASSLGDGANYGYTF.